Shown below are 17 T cell receptor beta chains from a single sample sequenced in a study of CD8+CD57+ T cells in acquired aplastic anemia. Those patients picked for sequencing had displayed CD8+CD57+ cell expansion on flow cytometry. For CDR3 and TCR beta VDJ profiling, genomic DNA was the template used. TCRdb independently ran MiXCR on the reads; one entry per CDR3 protein. The data show about 95,000 distinct CDR3 sequences, around 68% seen once. Source material: sorted CD4+, CD8+, or CD8+CD57+ T cells (not recorded which) from PBMCs. All receptors come from a human donor with aplastic anemia.

V usage is TRBV11-2 and J usage is TRBJ1-5, with no clear D. The CDR3 length is 15 residues. V gave up 0 bases and J gave up 0 bases, with 6 bases separating them. CDR1 is SGHAT and CDR2 is FQNNGV in the germline V gene. As DNA, the CDR3 is TGTGCCAGCAGCTTAGAACTGGATAGCAATCAGCCCCAGCATTTT. This codes for CASSLELDSNQPQHF.

Details on this clonotype: The junction shows a germline mismatch at one end, possibly a read error. The genes are TRBV2 and TRBJ2-7, with D possibly being TRBD2 (5 bases). The CDR3 sequence is 15 residues long. Germline V gives CDR1 SNHLY, CDR2 FYNNEI. CDR3 in DNA: TGTGCCAGCAGTGAATGGCCAGACGCTAGCTCACCCCTCCACTTC. It specifies CASSEWPDASSPLHF. The full variable domain, completed using reference TRBV2 and TRBJ2-7, is EPEVTQTPSHQVTQMGQEVILRCVPISNHLYFYWYRQILGQKVEFLVSFYNNEISEKSEIFDDQFSVERPDGSNFTLKIRSTKLEDSAMYFCASSEWPDASSPLHFGPGTRLTVT.

The chain employs TRBV15 and TRBJ1-4; no clear D gene. Germline values: CDR1 LNHNV, CDR2 YYDKDF (reference sequence). V was trimmed by 10 bases and J by 0 bases, leaving 18 bases between them. This CDR3 has 16 residues. In DNA form, the CDR3 reads TGTGCCATCCCGCTGGGGTCCCTTGCAACTAATGAAAAACTGTTTTTT. Its translation: CAIPLGSLATNEKLFF. The complete variable domain, with remaining parts taken from reference TRBV15 and TRBJ1-4, reads DAMVIQNPRYQVTQFGKPVTLSCSQTLNHNVMYWYQQKSSQAPKLLFHYYDKDFNNEADTPDNFQSRRPNTSFCFLDIRSPGLGDTAMYLCAIPLGSLATNEKLFFGSGTQLSVL.

This rearrangement joins TRBV10-2 to TRBJ2-7, with D unresolved. The length of the CDR3 is 14 residues. The germline V gene encodes CDR1 WSHSY and CDR2 SAAADI. The germline V and J ends were trimmed by 2 bases and 2 bases, with 10 bases remaining between them. The CDR3 loop is CASSERTDTYEQYF. In nucleotides, the CDR3 is TGCGCCAGCAGTGAGAGGACGGATACCTACGAGCAGTACTTC.

V and J are TRBV2 and TRBJ2-7; D might be TRBD1 or TRBD2, each matching 5 bases. CDR3 length: 13 residues. Trimming shortened V by 7 bases and J by 3 bases, and 13 bases separated the two germline ends. The V gene's germline CDR1 is SNHLY and CDR2 FYNNEI. DNA of the CDR3: TGTGCCAGCAAAGGGGACCAGAGCTACGAGCAGTACTTC. Residues: CASKGDQSYEQYF.

V usage is TRBV4-1 and J usage is TRBJ2-3; D is uncertain. Germline assignment: CDR1 MGHRA and CDR2 YSYEKL. V gave up 1 base and J gave up 1 base, with 15 bases separating them. The CDR3 spans 17 residues. CDR3 nucleotide sequence: TGCGCCAGCAGCCAAGGCCTCCCTACACTCCGCACAGATACGCAGTATTTT. Protein sequence: CASSQGLPTLRTDTQYF.

This chain uses TRBV7-3 with TRBJ1-1; D might be TRBD1 (6 bases). Germline CDR1 is SGHTA and CDR2 is FQGTGA. This CDR3 is 15 amino acids long. V was pared by 5 bases and J by 0 bases, with 13 bases between. CDR3 sequence (DNA): TGTGCCAGCAGCCTCGAGGGGGGCATGAACACTGAAGCTTTCTTT. It codes for CASSLEGGMNTEAFF.

The chain couples TRBV6-4 to TRBJ1-6; 7 bases map to TRBD1. CDR3 length: 13 amino acids. The germline gives CDR1 MRHNA, CDR2 SNTAGT. The V gene end was trimmed by 7 bases and the J gene end by 7 bases; junction bases not matched to a gene: 4. CDR3: CASIGQANSPLHF. In DNA form, the CDR3 reads TGTGCCAGCATAGGACAGGCGAATTCACCCCTCCACTTT.

The chain couples TRBV5-6 to TRBJ2-5; 9 bases map to TRBD1. Germline CDR1 reads SGHDT; CDR2 reads YYEEEE. This CDR3 has 15 amino acids. V lost 4 bases, J lost 5 bases, and 9 bases stayed unmatched. The CDR3 bases are TGTGCCAGCAGCCCGGGGACAGGGAAATGGGAGACCCAGTACTTC. Its translation is CASSPGTGKWETQYF.

The chain links TRBV20-1 to TRBJ1-2, with 11 nucleotides matching TRBD1. The CDR3 contains 14 residues. Germline-derived CDR1 and CDR2 are DFQATT and SNEGSKA (reference sequence). The junction had 7 bases not matched to a gene; V was cut back by 6 bases and J by 4 bases. The CDR3 reads CSATRTGGPYGYTF. The CDR3 DNA sequence: TGCAGTGCCACGCGGACAGGGGGCCCCTATGGCTACACCTTC.

This chain connects TRBV7-7 to TRBJ2-5, with D maybe TRBD1 (5 bases). The germline gives CDR1 SSHAT, CDR2 FNYEAQ (reference sequence). The V end was cut by 3 bases, the J end by 5 bases, with 10 bases between. The CDR3 runs 13 residues. CDR3 protein: CASSLGRAETQYF. CDR3 coding DNA: TGTGCCAGCAGCTTGGGCAGGGCCGAGACCCAGTACTTC.

This clonotype was seen just once. The gene calls are TRBV20-1 and TRBJ2-7, with D possibly TRBD1 on 6 matching bases. Germline V lookup: CDR1 DFQATT, CDR2 SNEGSKA (reference sequence). The CDR3 runs to 14 residues. Trimming removed 0 bases from V and 5 bases from J, with 14 bases in between. DNA of the CDR3: TGCAGTGCTAGAGAGCCAAGGGGGTCGGACGAGCAGTACTTC. Residues: CSAREPRGSDEQYF.

The genes are TRBV10-3 and TRBJ2-1; weak D call: TRBD2 (6 bases). Trimming took off 5 bases at V and 6 bases at J, with 14 bases between the two ends. The CDR3 contains 14 residues. CDR1 is ENHRY and CDR2 is SYGVKD in the germline V gene. The CDR3, as DNA: TGTGCCATCAGTCCGGGCCTAGCGACCAATGAGCAGTTCTTC. Its protein product is CAISPGLATNEQFF.

The chain recombines TRBV2 with TRBJ2-7; D is possibly TRBD1 (5 bases). Trimming removed 5 bases from V and 3 bases from J, with 8 bases in between. This CDR3 spans 12 amino acids. Germline CDR1 is SNHLY and CDR2 is FYNNEI. The CDR3 loop is CASSRQIYEQYF. CDR3 nucleotide sequence: TGTGCCAGCAGTCGACAGATCTACGAGCAGTACTTC.

V gene TRBV10-1 combines with J gene TRBJ2-7; D unresolved. Germline-derived CDR1 and CDR2 are WNHNN and SYGVQD (reference sequence). The V gene lost 11 bases and the J gene lost 4 bases, with 15 bases spanning the gap. CDR3 length: 12 residues. The CDR3 bases are TGCGCCGTTTCCCCGCGTTGGTACGAGCAGTACTTC. This sequence encodes CAVSPRWYEQYF.

The chain employs TRBV5-4 and TRBJ2-1; D call uncertain. This CDR3 has 14 amino acids. CDR1 SGHNT and CDR2 YYREEE come from the germline V gene (reference sequence). V lost 0 bases and J 3 bases, leaving 7 bases between the germline ends. The CDR3 nucleotides are TGTGCCAGCAGCTTGGTCGACTTCTACAATGAGCAGTTCTTC. This sequence encodes CASSLVDFYNEQFF.

This clonotype has only a few counts. This chain joins TRBV24-1 and TRBJ1-2; 8 nucleotides match TRBD1. From germline, CDR1 is KGHDR and CDR2 SFDVKD. V lost 3 bases to trimming and J lost 13 bases; unmatched junction nucleotides: 6. This CDR3 is built from 12 residues. The CDR3 is CATSDPQGARTF. For the CDR3, the DNA is TGTGCCACCAGTGATCCCCAGGGGGCCCGCACCTTC.